The source of this TCR beta chain is a study of T cells in Graves' hyperthyroidism and ophthalmopathy. The CDR3 loop spans 16 amino acids. Germline V lookup: CDR1 SGHNT, CDR2 YENEEA. After removal of 0 bases from V and 4 bases from J, the junction contained 6 bases not matched to a gene. Amplified TCR beta CDR3 regions derived from RNA transcripts. The HTBI set primed first-round TCR CDR3 RT-PCR. TCRdb re-called the multiplex PCR reads through MiXCR, storing one row per CDR3 protein. The sample includes 500,000 to 600,000 distinct CDR3 sequences, 20% of them seen just once. This clonotype was observed many times.

This sequence joins TRBV11-3 and TRBJ2-1; 7 bases fit TRBD2. Sequenced: blood. The receptor was isolated from a man aged 40-55 years with Graves' ophthalmopathy. CDR3 DNA sequence: TGTGCCAGCAGCTTAGACGGCGGGAGAGAGTACAATGAGCAGTTCTTC. Translated: CASSLDGGREYNEQFF.